This T cell receptor (beta chain) was observed in a study of blood T cell repertoires in COVID-19. Across the study: Researchers got acute and convalescent COVID-19 samples from the United States, Italy and Spain. PBMCs, B-cell-depleted T cells, or T cells provided the cDNA or gDNA that made up the material.

This clone occurred a few times. The authors' processing: Reference gene primer amplification gave nucleated cell count estimates. TCRdb's copy holds only in-frame clones and misses some; the assay was immunoSEQ multiplex PCR. The V and J calls and the clone size are those of that table, but D and trimming were determined from the DNA. The table shows 180,000 or so clones, with over 75% occurring only once. CDR1 and CDR2 from the germline V gene are SGHNT and YYREEE (reference sequence). Trimming took 4 bases from V and 0 from J; bases not matched to a gene: 4. The CDR3 sequence is 15 residues long. The material sequenced was peripheral blood. The chain combines TRBV5-4 with TRBJ1-2, with 9 bases that match TRBD1. The clonotype originates from a woman older than 75 with active or convalescent COVID-19. Written as DNA, the CDR3 is TGTGCCAGCAGCGCACGGGACAGGGCTAACTATGGCTACACCTTC. This sequence encodes CASSARDRANYGYTF.